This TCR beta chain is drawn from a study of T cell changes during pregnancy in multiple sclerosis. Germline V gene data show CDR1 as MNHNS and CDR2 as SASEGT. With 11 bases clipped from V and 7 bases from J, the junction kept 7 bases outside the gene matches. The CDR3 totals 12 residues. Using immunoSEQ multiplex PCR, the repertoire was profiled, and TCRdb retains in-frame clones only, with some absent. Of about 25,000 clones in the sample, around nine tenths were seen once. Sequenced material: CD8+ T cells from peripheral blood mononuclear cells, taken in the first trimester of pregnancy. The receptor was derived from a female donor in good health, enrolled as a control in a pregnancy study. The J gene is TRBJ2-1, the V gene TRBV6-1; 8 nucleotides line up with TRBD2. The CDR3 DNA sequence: TGTGCCCCGGGGGGGTTTAGGAATGAGCAGTTCTTC. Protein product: CAPGGFRNEQFF.